Listed below are T cell receptor beta chains from one sample, sequenced in a study of technical replicates of blood from four donors. Assay: immunoSEQ multiplex PCR; the TCRdb copy retains only in-frame clones and omits some. This sample has more than 60,000 clones, with around nine tenths found just once. The sequenced sample consisted of PBMCs. The receptor source for this set is a human donor in good health. Some clones in this sample may be carry-over from other donors' samples. Both conserved end residues are part of each CDR3. A D gene is named only where the DNA matches it firmly. Only part of the rows carry a size: once, few, many, or a class if the clone is expanded.

abundance,j_gene,len,d_gene,v_gene,CDR3aa,CDR3nt
NA,TRBJ2-1,14,NA,TRBV4-3,CASSQIGRGAEQFF,TGCGCCAGCAGCCAAATCGGCCGGGGGGCTGAGCAGTTCTTC
NA,TRBJ2-6,20,TRBD2,TRBV5-4,CASSLETSGGYYSGANVLTF,TGTGCCAGCAGCTTGGAAACTAGCGGGGGGTATTACTCTGGGGCCAACGTCCTGACTTTC
NA,TRBJ2-5,16,TRBD2,TRBV7-7,CASSLGLAGVQETQYF,TGTGCCAGCAGCTTAGGACTAGCGGGAGTCCAAGAGACCCAGTACTTC
NA,TRBJ2-7,15,TRBD1,TRBV5-1,CASSLQGAPLGEQYF,TGCGCCAGCAGCTTGCAGGGGGCACCTTTGGGCGAGCAGTACTTC
NA,TRBJ2-3,15,TRBD2,TRBV15,CATSRGLAGLDTQYF,TGTGCCACCAGCAGAGGACTAGCGGGATTGGATACGCAGTATTTT
NA,TRBJ2-5,13,NA,TRBV11-2,CASSFTTRETQYF,TGTGCCAGCAGCTTCACTACCCGGGAGACCCAGTACTTC
NA,TRBJ1-1,14,NA,TRBV7-2,CASSTGQMNTEAFF,TGTGCCAGCAGTACCGGACAGATGAACACTGAAGCTTTCTTT
NA,TRBJ2-2,15,TRBD1,TRBV5-5,CASSSHRGQTGELFF,TGTGCCAGCAGCTCCCACAGGGGGCAGACCGGGGAGCTGTTTTTT
few,TRBJ2-7,14,NA,TRBV29-1,CSVTKGTSVYEQYF,TGCAGCGTTACTAAAGGGACAAGTGTTTACGAGCAGTACTTC
NA,TRBJ1-6,14,NA,TRBV5-5,CASSLGLINSPLHF,TGTGCCAGCAGCTTGGGACTCATTAATTCACCCCTCCACTTT
NA,TRBJ2-1,11,NA,TRBV7-2,CASSANNEQFF,TGTGCCAGCAGCGCGAACAATGAGCAGTTCTTC
NA,TRBJ2-3,16,TRBD1,TRBV15,CATSISLGPEGATQYF,TGTGCCACCAGCATCTCACTGGGACCAGAGGGGGCTACGCAGTATTTT
NA,TRBJ1-4,15,TRBD1,TRBV6-5,CASSADRVSTEKLFF,TGTGCCAGCAGTGCCGACAGGGTTTCCACTGAAAAACTGTTTTTT
NA,TRBJ1-1,13,NA,TRBV7-9,CASSLTDSEGSFF,TGTGCCAGCAGCTTAACCGACAGCGAAGGATCTTTCTTT
NA,TRBJ1-1,13,NA,TRBV13,CASSSPGNTEAFF,TGTGCCAGCAGCTCTCCAGGGAACACTGAAGCTTTCTTT
NA,TRBJ1-4,14,NA,TRBV5-1,CASSLEGGREKLFF,TGCGCCAGCAGCTTGGAAGGGGGACGCGAAAAACTGTTTTTT
NA,TRBJ2-7,14,NA,TRBV15,CATSRVDRKEEQYF,TGTGCCACCAGCAGAGTCGACAGGAAGGAAGAGCAGTACTTC
NA,TRBJ2-1,13,TRBD2,TRBV6-4,CASSDSSGLGKFF,TGTGCCAGCAGTGACTCCTCGGGACTAGGAAAGTTCTTC